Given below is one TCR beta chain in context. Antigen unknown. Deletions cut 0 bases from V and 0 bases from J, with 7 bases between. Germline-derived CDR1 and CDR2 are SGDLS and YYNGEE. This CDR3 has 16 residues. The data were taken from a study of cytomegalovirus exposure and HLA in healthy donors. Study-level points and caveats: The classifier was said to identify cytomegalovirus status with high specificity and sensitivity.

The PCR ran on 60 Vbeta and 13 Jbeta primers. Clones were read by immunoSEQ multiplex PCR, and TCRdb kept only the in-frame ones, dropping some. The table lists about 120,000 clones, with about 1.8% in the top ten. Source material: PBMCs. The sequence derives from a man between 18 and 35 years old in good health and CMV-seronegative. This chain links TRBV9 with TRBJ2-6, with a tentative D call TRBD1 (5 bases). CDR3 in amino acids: CASSVDRFSGANVLTF. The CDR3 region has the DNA TGTGCCAGCAGCGTAGACAGGTTCTCTGGGGCCAACGTCCTGACTTTC. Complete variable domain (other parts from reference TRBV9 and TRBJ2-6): DSGVTQTPKHLITATGQRVTLRCSPRSGDLSVYWYQQSLDQGLQFLIQYYNGEERAKGNILERFSAQQFPDLHSELNLSSLELGDSALYFCASSVDRFSGANVLTFGAGSRLTVL.